This T cell receptor beta chain derives from a study of CXCR3-negative and CXCR3-positive naive CD8 T cells. About the study: The total count of TRB reads reached 120 million to 150 million, and each library contributed about 1.5 +/- 0.3 million.

In regard to this clonotype: The antigen is unknown.

Study results and caveats: High diversity, comparable across both naive subsets, contrasted with much lower diversity in memory CD8+ cells. TRB CDR3 hydrophobicity was greater in CXCR3-positive naive cells than in CXCR3-negative naive cells.

5' RACE with UMI labels generated the TRB cDNA libraries. TCRdb processed the 5' RACE reads again and assigns one entry to each CDR3 protein, with no DNA. In total, the table holds tens of thousands of distinct CDR3 sequences. Germline-derived CDR1 and CDR2 are SGHAT and FQNNGV. This CDR3 comprises 17 residues. The chain recombines TRBV11-2 with TRBJ2-2; TCRdb selects TRBD1, and the lack of DNA leaves this call unchecked. This TCR was recovered from a human donor in good health. Some clones in this sample may be carry-over from other donors' samples. What was sequenced was naive CXCR3+ CD8+ T cells from blood. Subset indicated: CD45RO-CCR7+CD27+CD95- naive CD8+ T cells expressing CXCR3 (TNR3+). This chain's CDR3 is CASSLDLGTANTGELFF.